This TCR beta chain emerged from a study of blood T cell repertoires in COVID-19. Across the study: The analysed material was cDNA or gDNA that came from T cells, B-cell-depleted T cells, or PBMCs.

After removal of 4 bases from V and 6 bases from J, the junction contained 7 bases not matched to a gene. Germline lookup yields CDR1 MNHEY and CDR2 SVGEGT. The CDR3 is 14 residues long. In the original analysis: Reference gene primers were amplified, and this amplification served to estimate nucleated cell counts. Data came from immunoSEQ multiplex PCR; TCRdb stores just in-frame clones and leaves some out. D and trimming come from the DNA, and the V and J calls and clone size come from that table. This table holds 55,000 to 65,000 clones, roughly 86% found once. Sequenced: peripheral blood. V and J are TRBV6-2 or TRBV6-3 and TRBJ1-1, with 8 nucleotides matching TRBD1. The source of this sequence is a man aged 60 to 69 with active or convalescent COVID-19. The CDR3 DNA follows: TGTGCCAGCAGTTCCTTGTTACAGGGGGCTGAAGCTTTCTTT. Translated, it gives CASSSLLQGAEAFF.